These 10 T cell receptor beta chains were all obtained from the same sample, sequenced in a study of blood T cell repertoires in COVID-19. Some clones are missing from TCRdb's copy, which holds only in-frame ones; the method was immunoSEQ multiplex PCR. The sample consists of some 140,000 clones, about 88% of them appearing once. The sequenced material came from peripheral blood. The receptors here all came from a woman at least 80 years old with acute or convalescent COVID-19.

J is TRBJ1-4 and V is TRBV14; TRBD1 aligns across 8 bases. Germline trimming cut 1 base from V and 7 bases from J; bases unmatched to any gene: 5. The germline CDR1 and CDR2 sequences are SGHDN and FVKESK. This CDR3 comprises 15 residues. The CDR3 region is CASSQVSTGGEKLFF. CDR3 in DNA: TGTGCCAGCAGCCAAGTGAGCACAGGGGGTGAAAAACTGTTTTTT. Together with reference TRBV14 and TRBJ1-4, the CDR3 gives the full variable domain: EAGVTQFPSHSVIEKGQTVTLRCDPISGHDNLYWYRRVMGKEIKFLLHFVKESKQDESGMPNNRFLAERTGGTYSTLKVQPAELEDSGVYFCASSQVSTGGEKLFFGSGTQLSVL.

CDR3 DNA sequence: TGTGCCAGCAGCACCAATAGCGGGACGGAGCAGTACTTC. It translates to CASSTNSGTEQYF. This chain joins TRBV9 and TRBJ2-7, with TRBD2 identical over 8 bases. The CDR3 consists of 13 residues. Trimming removed 4 bases from V and 7 bases from J; junction bases left unmatched: 7. Germline V gives CDR1 SGDLS, CDR2 YYNGEE.

The V gene is TRBV10-2, the J gene TRBJ1-2, with TRBD1 matching over 8 bases. The germline CDR1 and CDR2 sequences are WSHSY and SAAADI. V was clipped by 6 bases and J by 7 bases; unmatched bases: 7. This CDR3 contains 13 residues. CDR3 nucleotides: TGCGCCAGCAGATTGACAGGGGCGGGTGGCTACACCTTC. As protein: CASRLTGAGGYTF.

The chain links TRBV7-2 to TRBJ2-5, with 9 bases identical to TRBD2. The germline V gene encodes CDR1 SGHTA and CDR2 FQGNSA. This CDR3 is 18 amino acids long. J was trimmed by 5 bases and V by 2 bases; bases with no gene match: 15. CDR3 sequence (DNA): TGTGCCAGCAGCTTAAGAGGCGCGGGAGGGGGAGGTTTGGAGACCCAGTACTTC. Protein product: CASSLRGAGGGGLETQYF.

The gene calls are TRBV6-1 and TRBJ1-5, with 7 bases identical to TRBD1. CDR3 length equals 16 residues. V lost 1 base, J lost 6 bases, and 9 bases stayed unmatched. Germline V gene lookup returns CDR1 MNHNS and CDR2 SASEGT. CDR3 amino acids: CASSEVRGRLSQPQHF. CDR3 in DNA: TGTGCCAGCAGTGAAGTAAGGGGGCGCTTGAGTCAGCCCCAGCATTTT.

A word on this clone: A read error is likely, as this CDR3 ends without the conserved phenylalanine or tryptophan. The chain uses TRBV7-8 and TRBJ1-2; D not certain. The germline V and J ends were trimmed by 4 bases and 7 bases, with 13 bases remaining between them. Germline values: CDR1 SGHVS, CDR2 FQNEAQ. The CDR3 spans 13 residues. The CDR3 is CASSSREGGGYTL. As DNA, the CDR3 is TGTGCCAGCAGCTCCCGAGAAGGCGGTGGCTACACCCTC.

DNA of the CDR3: TGTGCCAGCAGTCCAAGAACAGCTGGAAACACCATATATTTT. It is translated as CASSPRTAGNTIYF. The chain links TRBV6-5 to TRBJ1-3; no definite D call. V lost 5 bases and J 2 bases, leaving 10 bases between the germline ends. Germline V lookup: CDR1 MNHEY, CDR2 SVGAGI. The CDR3 is 14 amino acids.

The genes are TRBV4-3 and TRBJ1-1; no clear D gene. Germline assignment: CDR1 LGHNA and CDR2 YSLEER. V lost 0 bases and J 0 bases, leaving 17 bases between the germline ends. The CDR3 totals 18 residues. The CDR3 DNA is TGCGCCAGCAGCCAAGACGGGAGGGCCGATAAAATGAACACTGAAGCTTTCTTT. As protein: CASSQDGRADKMNTEAFF.

The rearrangement uses TRBV4-1 and TRBJ2-2, with D possibly matching TRBD2 (5 bases). V was clipped by 4 bases and J by 9 bases, with 15 bases between them. Germline-derived CDR1 and CDR2 are MGHRA and YSYEKL. CDR3 size: 14 residues. CDR3 coding DNA: TGCGCCAGCAGCCGATCCATGGGAGATCGGGAGCTGTTTTTT. This codes for CASSRSMGDRELFF.

The chain carries TRBV18 and TRBJ2-5, with TRBD2 matching 14 bases. Germline CDR1 reads KGHSH; CDR2 reads LQKENI. CDR3 length equals 18 residues. V lost 3 bases and J lost 4; bases outside the gene matches: 10. The chain's CDR3 is CASSPATSGGAGRETQYF. The DNA of the CDR3 is TGTGCCAGCTCACCGGCGACTAGCGGGGGGGCAGGAAGAGAGACCCAGTACTTC.